Following are 19 T cell receptor beta chains from one sample sequenced in a study of lymphopenia after photon versus proton radiotherapy. Assay used: immunoSEQ multiplex PCR; TCRdb lists only in-frame clones, some missing. The sample lists around 150,000 clones; about nine tenths were seen once. The source material was peripheral blood, sampled from a patient treated with photon-based radiotherapy. These receptor sequences come from a middle-aged man with gastric cancer.

This chain joins TRBV7-9 and TRBJ1-3; D is ambiguous. Between the trimmed V and J ends, which lost 6 bases and 0 bases, there was a span of 12 bases. CDR3 length: 15 amino acids. Germline values: CDR1 SEHNR, CDR2 FQNEAQ (reference sequence). CDR3 in DNA: TGTGCCAGCAGTCCTACGTATGGCTCTGGAAACACCATATATTTT. As protein: CASSPTYGSGNTIYF.

The rearrangement links TRBV2 to TRBJ2-7; 14 bases agree with TRBD2. The length of the CDR3 is 14 residues. Looked up from germline, CDR1 is SNHLY and CDR2 is FYNNEI. V trimming: 11 bases; J trimming: 3 bases; junction bases outside the gene matches: 6. CDR3 in DNA: TGTGCCGGAAGGACTAGCGGGAGGAACTACGAGCAGTACTTC. Translated: CAGRTSGRNYEQYF.

V is TRBV27 and J is TRBJ1-5; D perhaps matches TRBD1 (6 bases). From germline, CDR1 is MNHEY and CDR2 SMNVEV (reference sequence). V was shortened by 2 bases and J by 3 bases, with 11 bases between the two germline ends. This CDR3 has 15 residues. The CDR3 DNA reads as TGTGCCAGCAGTTTAGTCACAGGGATCAATCAGCCCCAGCATTTT. Encoded protein: CASSLVTGINQPQHF.

The chain has TRBV5-1 and TRBJ2-3; 10 nucleotides align to TRBD2. The CDR3 length is 16 residues. V gave up 0 bases and J gave up 1 base; unmatched junction bases: 2. Germline loops: CDR1 SGHRS, CDR2 YFSETQ. The DNA for the CDR3 is TGCGCCAGCAGCTTGGTTCTAGCGGGAGGCACAGATACGCAGTATTTT. As protein: CASSLVLAGGTDTQYF.

This clone was seen a single time. The chain employs TRBV30 and TRBJ2-7; D is possibly TRBD2 (7 bases). The germline CDR1 and CDR2 sequences are GTSNPN and SVGIG (reference sequence). The CDR3 spans 14 residues. The V end lost 0 bases, the J end lost 1 base, and 10 bases lay between the germline ends. The DNA for the CDR3 is TGTGCCTGGAGTGTACGGGGGGCGTCCTACGAGCAGTACTTC. As protein: CAWSVRGASYEQYF.

This chain links TRBV15 with TRBJ2-1; no definite D call. Trimming cost V 0 bases and J 2 bases, with 11 bases left between them. The CDR3 sequence is 16 residues long. In germline, CDR1 is LNHNV, CDR2 YYDKDF (reference sequence). In nucleotides, the CDR3 is TGTGCCACCAGCAGAGATCGGAGTTTTGCCTACAATGAGCAGTTCTTC. Protein: CATSRDRSFAYNEQFF.

This rearrangement joins TRBV4-1 to TRBJ2-1, with 9 bases aligning to TRBD1. The V gene end was trimmed by 2 bases and the J gene end by 3 bases; junction bases not matched to a gene: 5. Germline V gene data show CDR1 as MGHRA and CDR2 as YSYEKL. This CDR3 has 16 residues. The chain's CDR3 is CASSQPGTGLYNEQFF. The CDR3 coding sequence is TGCGCCAGCAGCCAACCCGGGACAGGGCTCTACAATGAGCAGTTCTTC.

Concerning this clone: A much bigger clone sits one base away, suggesting this may be a read error. The V gene is TRBV5-4, the J gene TRBJ2-7, with TRBD1 matching 8 bases. The CDR3 totals 14 residues. Germline V lookup: CDR1 SGHNT, CDR2 YYREEE (reference sequence). CDR3 coding DNA: TGTACCAGCAGCCCTGACAGGGGCAACTACGAGCAGTACTTC. It translates to CTSSPDRGNYEQYF.

The chain uses TRBV2 and TRBJ2-1; 11 bases fit TRBD2. Looked up from germline, CDR1 is SNHLY and CDR2 is FYNNEI. The CDR3 loop spans 14 amino acids. The V and J ends lost 4 bases and 6 bases, in that order; junction bases with no gene match: 2. The CDR3 DNA reads as TGTGCCAGCAGTGTAGGGACTAGCGGCAATGAGCAGTTCTTC. Translating it yields CASSVGTSGNEQFF.

This sequence joins TRBV6-5 and TRBJ1-1; D is undetermined. Between the trimmed V and J ends, which lost 6 bases and 2 bases, there was a span of 7 bases. CDR1 MNHEY and CDR2 SVGAGI come from the germline V gene. This CDR3 region has 12 residues. CDR3 bases: TGTGCCAGCAGCCGCACTAACACTGAAGCTTTCTTT. Translation gives CASSRTNTEAFF.

The rearrangement uses TRBV5-1 and TRBJ1-1; TRBD1 might be the D (6 bases). Germline V gene data show CDR1 as SGHRS and CDR2 as YFSETQ. The CDR3 contains 14 residues. Trimming stripped 4 bases from V and 1 base from J, with 11 bases between. CDR3 nucleotides: TGCGCCAGCAGCCCGGAGGGGGGGAACACTGAAGCTTTCTTT. Translated, it gives CASSPEGGNTEAFF.

The gene calls are TRBV19 and TRBJ2-4, with TRBD1 matching 7 bases. CDR1 LNHDA and CDR2 SQIVND come from the germline V gene (reference sequence). Germline trimming cut 0 bases from V and 0 bases from J; bases unmatched to any gene: 8. The CDR3 covers 18 residues. For the CDR3, the DNA is TGTGCCAGTAGTATAGATGGACGATGGGACAGAGCCAAAAACATTCAGTACTTC. Protein: CASSIDGRWDRAKNIQYF.

The V and J genes are TRBV5-1 and TRBJ2-3; 12 nucleotides agree with TRBD2. There are 17 residues in the CDR3. Trimming cost V 0 bases and J 4 bases; bases outside gene matches: 6. Looked up from germline, CDR1 is SGHRS and CDR2 is YFSETQ. CDR3 sequence (DNA): TGCGCCAGCAGCTTGGCTGTGACTAGCGGGAGATCAGATACGCAGTATTTT. Translated, it gives CASSLAVTSGRSDTQYF.

This sequence joins TRBV7-8 and TRBJ1-1; TRBD1 might be the D (5 bases). With 5 bases removed from V and 3 bases from J, the gap between germline ends came to 13 bases. The germline gives CDR1 SGHVS, CDR2 FQNEAQ. The CDR3 sequence is 14 residues long. CDR3 in DNA: TGTGCCAGCAGCCTCAGCTCAGGGTACACTGAAGCTTTCTTT. Translated: CASSLSSGYTEAFF.

J is TRBJ2-7 and V is TRBV6-5, with D possibly TRBD2 on 5 matching bases. V was pared by 1 base and J by 3 bases, with 10 bases between. This CDR3 spans 14 amino acids. The germline CDR1 and CDR2 sequences are MNHEY and SVGAGI. The CDR3 loop is CASSYYPRDYEQYF. For the CDR3, the DNA is TGTGCCAGCAGTTACTACCCCCGGGACTACGAGCAGTACTTC.

The rearrangement uses TRBV15 and TRBJ1-5, with D perhaps matching TRBD1 (6 bases). Trimming removed 5 bases from V and 0 bases from J, with 17 bases in between. Germline CDR1 reads LNHNV; CDR2 reads YYDKDF (reference sequence). The CDR3 is made up of 17 amino acids. DNA for the CDR3: TGTGCCACCAGCCCCAGGGGAGGACTAAATAGCAATCAGCCCCAGCATTTT. Translating it yields CATSPRGGLNSNQPQHF.

This chain links TRBV14 with TRBJ1-3; D is undetermined. Germline V CDR1 and CDR2: SGHDN, FVKESK. Between the trimmed V and J ends, which lost 7 bases and 0 bases, there was a span of 10 bases. CDR3 size: 14 residues. CDR3 loop: CASTPLSSGNTIYF. DNA of the CDR3: TGTGCCAGCACCCCACTAAGCTCTGGAAACACCATATATTTT.

The rearrangement uses TRBV11-2 and TRBJ2-3; D unclear. The CDR3 covers 14 residues. CDR1 and CDR2 (germline): SGHAT, FQNNGV. The germline V and J ends were trimmed by 2 bases and 2 bases, with 8 bases remaining between them. CDR3 amino acids: CASSLSTHTDTQYF. The CDR3 DNA reads TGTGCCAGCAGCTTATCTACCCACACAGATACGCAGTATTTT.

The chain links TRBV27 to TRBJ2-7; 11 bases are a match to TRBD1. Looked up from germline, CDR1 is MNHEY and CDR2 is SMNVEV (reference sequence). The ends lost 7 bases at V and 5 bases at J; junction bases unmatched: 4. This CDR3 is 13 amino acids long. DNA of the CDR3: TGTGCCAGCAACCCGGGACAGGGGGACGAGCAGTACTTC. This codes for CASNPGQGDEQYF.